The entry that follows covers one TCR beta chain sequence. What antigen it recognizes has not been identified. Nothing much larger sits one base from this clone, and base qualities are not available. Each collaborating institution followed its own protocols to collect whole blood in K2EDTA tubes. For TCRbeta analysis, collaborators shipped samples as frozen whole blood, isolated PBMCs, or DNA extracted from either of those sample types. TCRbeta CDR3 regions were amplified from genomic DNA using the immunoSEQ Assay, a bias-controlled multiplex PCR. For the original study's pipeline: The number of nucleated cells in each sample was estimated from the amplification of reference gene primers within the assay. Sequence reads were collapsed and filtered to measure the absolute abundance of every unique TCRbeta CDR3 rearrangement. Productive Simpson clonality was computed per sample as the square root of Simpson's diversity index over productive rearrangements. TCRdb stores this immuneACCESS table with in-frame sequences only. Part of the clones is absent; in the studies checked, under half of the shortfall reflects unresolved V genes, and no reason is known for the rest. V and J calls and clone size are those listed in that table; D and trimming were worked out from the DNA. The sample profile shows some 55,000 clones; about four fifths of them were found once. The top ten constitute about 2% of the sample.

This entry is derived from a study of blood T cell repertoires in COVID-19 (dated by TCRdb to about 2020). A note on the overall study: The collaborator samples originated in the United States, Italy and Spain and spanned the acute and convalescent phases of COVID-19. The material from the prospective study consisted of cDNA or gDNA derived from T cells, B-cell-depleted T cells, or PBMCs. The dataset comprised deeply sampled blood TCRbeta repertoires from subjects exposed to, actively infected with, or recovered from COVID-19. A freely available public database, intended as a resource for researchers studying the immune response to SARS-CoV-2, is where the repertoires were released. The samples were drawn from the first 160 participants of the ongoing ImmuneRACE study and from 1,254 subjects provided by 6 global collaborators. Nearly every sample came with metadata listing a de-identified subject ID, COVID-19 status, age in years and sex. Where available, HLA class I and class II types were taken from metadata supplied by the sample provider and were not determined by assay-based typing. The research as a whole found: The amount of clinical and demographic metadata varied by source and participant and was provided uncurated.

The CDR3 covers 11 residues, taking in both the cysteine and the phenylalanine. Just the 33-base CDR3 DNA is kept, in frame starting at base 1. The germline V gene provides CDR1 SGHDT and CDR2 YYEEEE. V loses 2 bases of germline sequence and J loses 4 bases, and the interval between the two ends is 3 bases. The sequence joins TRBV5-6 to TRBJ1-1; a confident D gene designation cannot be given. The receptor was isolated from a woman aged 55-70 years with acute or convalescent COVID-19. Sequences were obtained from peripheral blood. CDR3 reads: CASSFGTEAFF. The bases are TGTGCCAGCAGCTTCGGCACTGAAGCTTTCTTT. The full variable domain, with segments outside the CDR3 supplied by the reference TRBV5-6 and TRBJ1-1 proteins, appears as DAGVTQSPTHLIKTRGQQVTLRCSPKSGHDTVSWYQQALGQGPQFIFQYYEEEERQRGNFPDRFSGHQFPNYSSELNVNALLLGDSALYLCASSFGTEAFFGQGTRLTVV.